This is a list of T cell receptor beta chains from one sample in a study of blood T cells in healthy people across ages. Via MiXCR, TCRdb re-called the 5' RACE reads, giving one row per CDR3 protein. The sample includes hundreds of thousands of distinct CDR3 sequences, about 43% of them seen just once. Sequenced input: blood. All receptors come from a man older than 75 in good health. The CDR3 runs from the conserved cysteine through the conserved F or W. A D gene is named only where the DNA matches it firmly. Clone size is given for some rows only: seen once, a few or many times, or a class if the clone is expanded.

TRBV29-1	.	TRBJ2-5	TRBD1	CSIRTGGAETQYF	TGCAGCATCCGGACAGGGGGCGCGGAGACCCAGTACTTC
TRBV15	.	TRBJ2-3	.	CATSREKTSRTDTQYF	TGTGCCACCAGCAGAGAAAAGACCTCCCGGACAGATACGCAGTATTTT
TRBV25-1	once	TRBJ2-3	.	CASSESLLVGVPDTQYF	TGTGCCAGCAGTGAATCTCTCCTAGTTGGAGTGCCAGATACGCAGTATTTT
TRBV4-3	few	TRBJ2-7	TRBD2	CASSQDGSGRNEQYF	TGCGCCAGCAGCCAAGATGGGTCCGGGAGGAACGAGCAGTACTTC
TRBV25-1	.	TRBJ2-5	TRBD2	CASIPGLAGGETQYF	TGTGCCAGCATCCCAGGACTAGCGGGAGGAGAGACCCAGTACTTC
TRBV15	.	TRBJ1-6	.	CATSRGRLDRLSSYNSPLHF	TGTGCCACCAGCAGAGGTCGTCTTGACAGGCTCAGCTCCTATAATTCACCCCTCCACTTT
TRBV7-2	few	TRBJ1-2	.	CASSLLAAGYTF	TGTGCCAGCAGCCTACTGGCGGCTGGCTACACCTTC
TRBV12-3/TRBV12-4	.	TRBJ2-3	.	CASQRRTQGADTQYF	TGTGCCAGTCAGAGAAGGACACAAGGGGCAGATACGCAGTATTTT
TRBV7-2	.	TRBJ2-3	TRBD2	CASSLNSGGAKDTQYF	TGTGCCAGCAGCTTGAATAGCGGGGGGGCCAAAGATACGCAGTATTTT
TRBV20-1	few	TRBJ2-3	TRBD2	CRASGGASTDTQYF	TGCAGGGCGAGCGGGGGCGCCAGCACAGATACGCAGTATTTT
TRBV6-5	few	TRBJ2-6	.	CASSYQQGLGSGANVLTF	TGTGCCAGCAGTTATCAGCAGGGTTTGGGGTCTGGGGCCAACGTCCTGACTTTC
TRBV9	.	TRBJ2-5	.	CASSVMGLEQETQYF	TGTGCCAGCAGCGTAATGGGCCTTGAACAAGAGACCCAGTACTTC
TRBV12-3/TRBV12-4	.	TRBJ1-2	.	CASSLQGPRGYTF	TGTGCCAGCAGCCTACAGGGCCCGCGGGGCTACACCTTC
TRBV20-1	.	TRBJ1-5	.	CSARDGSGHSNQPQHF	TGCAGTGCTAGAGATGGGTCGGGGCATAGCAATCAGCCCCAGCATTTT
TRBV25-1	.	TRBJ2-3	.	CASSERAGGTDTQYF	TGTGCCAGCAGTGAAAGGGCAGGGGGCACAGATACGCAGTATTTT
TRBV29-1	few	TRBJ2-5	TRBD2	CSVVTSSRTQYF	TGCAGCGTTGTGACTAGCTCACGCACCCAGTACTTC
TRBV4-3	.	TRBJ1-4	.	CASSQGKSGRAGEKLFF	TGCGCCAGCAGCCAAGGGAAATCGGGACGAGCTGGGGAAAAACTGTTTTTT
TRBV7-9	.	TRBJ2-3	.	CASSGPVIPQYF	TGTGCCAGCAGCGGACCTGTTATTCCGCAGTATTTT
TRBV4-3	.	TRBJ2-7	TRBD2	CASSPQSGGAENEQYF	TGCGCCAGCAGCCCCCAGAGCGGGGGGGCTGAAAATGAGCAGTACTTC
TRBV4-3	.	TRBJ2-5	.	CASSQSFSETQYF	TGCGCCAGCAGCCAGAGCTTTTCCGAGACCCAGTACTTC
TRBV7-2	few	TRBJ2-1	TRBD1	CASSTGQGNSYNEQFF	TGTGCCAGCAGCACCGGACAGGGGAACTCCTACAATGAGCAGTTCTTC
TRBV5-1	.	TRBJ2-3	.	CASSQRVNTDTQYF	TGCGCCAGCAGCCAGCGGGTTAACACAGATACGCAGTATTTT
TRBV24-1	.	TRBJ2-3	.	CATSDLQAVAGTDTQYF	TGTGCCACCAGTGATTTGCAAGCGGTAGCGGGCACAGATACGCAGTATTTT
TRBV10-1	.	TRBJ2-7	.	CASSDPRENEQYF	TGCGCCAGCAGTGATCCCAGGGAAAACGAGCAGTACTTC
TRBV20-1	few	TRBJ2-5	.	CSASIRGTAGTQYF	TGCAGTGCTTCCATAAGGGGGACGGCCGGGACCCAGTACTTC
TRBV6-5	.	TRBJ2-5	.	CASSYSHRVETQYF	TGTGCCAGCAGTTACAGTCATAGAGTGGAGACCCAGTACTTC